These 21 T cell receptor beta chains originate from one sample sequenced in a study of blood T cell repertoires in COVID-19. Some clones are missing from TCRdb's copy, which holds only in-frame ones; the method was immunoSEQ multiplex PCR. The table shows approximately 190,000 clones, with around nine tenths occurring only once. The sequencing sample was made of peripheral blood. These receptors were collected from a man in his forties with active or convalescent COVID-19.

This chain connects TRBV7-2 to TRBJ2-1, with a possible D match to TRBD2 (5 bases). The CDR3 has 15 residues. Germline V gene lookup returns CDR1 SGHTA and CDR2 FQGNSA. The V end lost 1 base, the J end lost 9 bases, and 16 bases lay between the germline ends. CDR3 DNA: TGTGCCAGCAGCTTAGAAAGTAGTTTACGGGGTGAGCAGTTCTTC. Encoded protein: CASSLESSLRGEQFF.

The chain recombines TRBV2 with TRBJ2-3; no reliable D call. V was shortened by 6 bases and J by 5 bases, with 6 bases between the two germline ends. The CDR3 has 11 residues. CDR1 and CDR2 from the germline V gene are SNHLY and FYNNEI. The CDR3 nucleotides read TGTGCCAGCAGCCTAGTAGATACGCAGTATTTT. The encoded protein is CASSLVDTQYF.

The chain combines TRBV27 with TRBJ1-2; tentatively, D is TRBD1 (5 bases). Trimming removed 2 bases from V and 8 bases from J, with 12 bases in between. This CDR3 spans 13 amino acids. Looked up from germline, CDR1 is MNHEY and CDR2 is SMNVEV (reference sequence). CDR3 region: CASSLNRQGGYTF. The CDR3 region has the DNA TGTGCCAGCAGTTTAAATCGGCAGGGCGGCTACACCTTC.

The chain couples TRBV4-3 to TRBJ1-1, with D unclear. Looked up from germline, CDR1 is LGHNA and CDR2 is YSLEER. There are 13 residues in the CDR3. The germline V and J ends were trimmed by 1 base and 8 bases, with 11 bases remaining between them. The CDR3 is CASSQVALGEAFF. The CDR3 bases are TGCGCCAGCAGCCAAGTTGCCCTCGGGGAAGCTTTCTTT.

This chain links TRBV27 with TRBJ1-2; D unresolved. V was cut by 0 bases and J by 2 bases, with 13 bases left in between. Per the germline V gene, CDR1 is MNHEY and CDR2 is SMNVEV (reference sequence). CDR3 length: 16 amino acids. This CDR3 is CASSLSRAGKNYGYTF. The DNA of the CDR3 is TGTGCCAGCAGTTTATCGAGGGCAGGAAAGAACTATGGCTACACCTTC.

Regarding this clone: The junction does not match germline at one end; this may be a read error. This CDR3 is CASSQDAGGDEQFF. The CDR3 DNA reads TGTGCCAGCAGTCAAGACGCAGGGGGTGATGAGCAGTTCTTC. The chain joins TRBV3-1 (or the pseudogene TRBV3-2) to TRBJ2-1, with 7 bases that match TRBD1. The CDR3 contains 14 residues. In germline, CDR1 is LGHDT, CDR2 YNNKEL (reference sequence).

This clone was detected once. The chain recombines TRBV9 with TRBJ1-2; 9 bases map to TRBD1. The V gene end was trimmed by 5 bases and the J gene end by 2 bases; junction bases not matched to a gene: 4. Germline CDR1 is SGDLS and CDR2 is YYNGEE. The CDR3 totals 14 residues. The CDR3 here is CASSGDRENYGYTF. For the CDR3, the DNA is TGTGCCAGCAGTGGGGACAGGGAGAACTATGGCTACACCTTC. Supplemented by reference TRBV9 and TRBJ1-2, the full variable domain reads DSGVTQTPKHLITATGQRVTLRCSPRSGDLSVYWYQQSLDQGLQFLIQYYNGEERAKGNILERFSAQQFPDLHSELNLSSLELGDSALYFCASSGDRENYGYTFGSGTRLTVV.

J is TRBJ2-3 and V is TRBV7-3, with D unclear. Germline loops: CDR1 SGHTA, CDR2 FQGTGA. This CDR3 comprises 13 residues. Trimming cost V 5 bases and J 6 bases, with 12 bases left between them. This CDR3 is CASSDSVADTQYF. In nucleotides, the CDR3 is TGTGCCAGCAGCGACTCTGTGGCGGATACGCAGTATTTT.

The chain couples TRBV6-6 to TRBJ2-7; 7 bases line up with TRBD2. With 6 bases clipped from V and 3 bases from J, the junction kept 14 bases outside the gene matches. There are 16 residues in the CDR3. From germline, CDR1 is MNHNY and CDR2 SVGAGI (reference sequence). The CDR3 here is CASSREILAENYEQYF. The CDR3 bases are TGTGCCAGCAGCCGAGAGATTCTAGCGGAGAACTACGAGCAGTACTTC.

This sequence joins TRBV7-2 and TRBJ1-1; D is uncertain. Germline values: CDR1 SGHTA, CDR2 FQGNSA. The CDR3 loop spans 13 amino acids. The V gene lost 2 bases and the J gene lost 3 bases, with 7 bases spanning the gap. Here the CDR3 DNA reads TGTGCCAGCAGCTTATCAGTGGACACTGAAGCTTTCTTT. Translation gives CASSLSVDTEAFF.

CDR3 protein: CASSPSVTFYGNQPQHF. Here the CDR3 DNA reads TGTGCCAGCAGCCCGTCAGTAACCTTTTACGGCAATCAGCCCCAGCATTTT. V usage is TRBV2 and J usage is TRBJ1-5; D unresolved. Germline V gene lookup returns CDR1 SNHLY and CDR2 FYNNEI. The CDR3 is 17 amino acids. V was shortened by 6 bases and J by 2 bases, with 20 bases between the two germline ends.

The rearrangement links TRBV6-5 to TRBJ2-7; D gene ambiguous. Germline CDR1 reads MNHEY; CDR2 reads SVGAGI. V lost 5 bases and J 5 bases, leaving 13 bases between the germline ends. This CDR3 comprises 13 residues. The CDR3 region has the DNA TGTGCCAGCAGTACCGCAGGTTACAACGAGCAGTACTTC. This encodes CASSTAGYNEQYF.

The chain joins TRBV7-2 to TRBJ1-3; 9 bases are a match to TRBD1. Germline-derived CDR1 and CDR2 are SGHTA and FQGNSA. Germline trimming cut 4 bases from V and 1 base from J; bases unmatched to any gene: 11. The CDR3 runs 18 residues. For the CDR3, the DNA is TGTGCCAGCAGCTCACGAGTTACAGGGGGCAGGTCTGGAAACACCATATATTTT. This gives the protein CASSSRVTGGRSGNTIYF.

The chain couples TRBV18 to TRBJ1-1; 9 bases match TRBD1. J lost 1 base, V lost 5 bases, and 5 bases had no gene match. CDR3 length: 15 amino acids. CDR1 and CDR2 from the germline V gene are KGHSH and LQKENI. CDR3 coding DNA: TGTGCCAGCTCATTCGGGACAGGGAGGAACACTGAAGCTTTCTTT. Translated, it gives CASSFGTGRNTEAFF.

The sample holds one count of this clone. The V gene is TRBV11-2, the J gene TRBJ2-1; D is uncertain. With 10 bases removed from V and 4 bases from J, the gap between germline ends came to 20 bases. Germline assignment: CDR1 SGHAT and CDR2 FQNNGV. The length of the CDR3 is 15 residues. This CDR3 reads CANDGRGTLYNEQFF. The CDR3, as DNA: TGTGCCAACGATGGTAGAGGTACTCTTTACAATGAGCAGTTCTTC.

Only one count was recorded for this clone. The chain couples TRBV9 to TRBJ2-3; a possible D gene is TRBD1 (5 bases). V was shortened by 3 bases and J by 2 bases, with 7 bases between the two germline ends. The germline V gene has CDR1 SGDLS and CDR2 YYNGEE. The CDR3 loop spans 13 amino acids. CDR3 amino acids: CASSETVTDTQYF. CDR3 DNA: TGTGCCAGCAGCGAGACAGTCACAGATACGCAGTATTTT.

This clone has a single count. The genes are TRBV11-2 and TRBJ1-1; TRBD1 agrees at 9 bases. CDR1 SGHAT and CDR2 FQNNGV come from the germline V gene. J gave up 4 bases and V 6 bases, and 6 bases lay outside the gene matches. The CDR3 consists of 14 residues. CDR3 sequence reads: CASSLQGARTEAFF. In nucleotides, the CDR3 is TGTGCCAGCAGTTTACAGGGGGCCCGCACTGAAGCTTTCTTT.

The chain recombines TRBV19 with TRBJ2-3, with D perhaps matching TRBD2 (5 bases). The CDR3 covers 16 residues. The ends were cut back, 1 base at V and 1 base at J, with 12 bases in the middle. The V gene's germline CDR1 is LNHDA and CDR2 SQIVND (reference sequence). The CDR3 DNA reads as TGTGCCAGTAGTATAGTCACGACCGGGGGCACAGATACGCAGTATTTT. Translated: CASSIVTTGGTDTQYF.

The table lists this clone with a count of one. The CDR3 DNA follows: TGTGCCAGCAGCTCAACACCTTCCCAAGAGACCCAGTACTTC. Amino acids: CASSSTPSQETQYF. J is TRBJ2-5 and V is TRBV5-5; the D is unclear. The length of the CDR3 is 14 residues. Germline V CDR1 and CDR2: SGHKS, YYEKEE (reference sequence). V was shortened by 3 bases and J by 1 base, with 10 bases between the two germline ends.

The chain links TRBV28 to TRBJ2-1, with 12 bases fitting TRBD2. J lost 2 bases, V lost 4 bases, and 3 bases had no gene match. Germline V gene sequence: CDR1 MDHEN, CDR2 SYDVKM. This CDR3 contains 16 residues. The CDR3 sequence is CASSSRLAGAYNEQFF. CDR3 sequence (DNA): TGTGCCAGCAGTTCCCGACTAGCGGGGGCCTACAATGAGCAGTTCTTC.

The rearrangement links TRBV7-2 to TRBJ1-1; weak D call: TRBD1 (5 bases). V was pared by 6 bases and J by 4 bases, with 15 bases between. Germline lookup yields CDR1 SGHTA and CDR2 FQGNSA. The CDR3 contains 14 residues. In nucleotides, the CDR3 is TGTGCCAGCAGTTTATCACGACAGATCACTGAAGCTTTCTTT. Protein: CASSLSRQITEAFF.